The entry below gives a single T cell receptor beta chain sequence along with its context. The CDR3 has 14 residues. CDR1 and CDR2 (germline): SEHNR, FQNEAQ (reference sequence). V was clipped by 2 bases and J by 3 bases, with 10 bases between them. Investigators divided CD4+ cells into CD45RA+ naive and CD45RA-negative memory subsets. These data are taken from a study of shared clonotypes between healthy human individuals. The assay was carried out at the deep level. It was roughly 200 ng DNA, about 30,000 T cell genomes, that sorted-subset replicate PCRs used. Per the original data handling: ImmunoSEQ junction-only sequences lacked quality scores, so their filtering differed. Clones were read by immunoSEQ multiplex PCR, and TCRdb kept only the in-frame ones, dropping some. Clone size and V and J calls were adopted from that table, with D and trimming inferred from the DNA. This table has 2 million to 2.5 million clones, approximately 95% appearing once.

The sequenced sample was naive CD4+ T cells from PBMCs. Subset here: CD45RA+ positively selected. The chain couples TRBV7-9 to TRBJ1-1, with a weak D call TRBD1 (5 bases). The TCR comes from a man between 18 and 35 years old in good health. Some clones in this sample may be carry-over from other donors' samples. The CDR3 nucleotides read TGTGCCAGCAGCTTATTCACAGGTGACACTGAAGCTTTCTTT. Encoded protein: CASSLFTGDTEAFF.